This TCR beta chain appears in the sequencing data of a study of response to subunit inactivated influenza vaccine. A single record per CDR3 protein comes from TCRdb applying MiXCR to the RT-PCR reads. The table lists around 580,000 distinct CDR3 sequences, about 10% of them singletons. Overall study findings and caveats: Authors suggested seasonal influenza vaccinations each recruit few new T cells.

The CDR3 extends over 18 amino acids. Germline-derived CDR1 and CDR2 are SGHRS and YFSETQ. V was clipped by 4 bases and J by 0 bases; unmatched bases: 13. Note on this clonotype: What it recognizes is unknown.

The chain recombines TRBV5-1 with TRBJ2-7; 10 nucleotides match TRBD2. Material: PBMCs from blood, obtained on the day of vaccination. The origin of this receptor is a man in his fifties who received an inactivated influenza vaccine. CDR3 residues: CASSTGLAATIASYEQYF. The CDR3 DNA follows: TGCGCCAGCAGCACAGGACTAGCGGCCACCATCGCCTCCTACGAGCAGTACTTC.